This T cell receptor beta chain is drawn from a study of blood T cell repertoires in COVID-19. Study-level information: The cDNA or gDNA used as material had been derived from T cells, B-cell-depleted T cells, or PBMCs.

Original handling: Nucleated cell number was recorded as an estimate derived from reference gene primer amplification. Profiled with immunoSEQ multiplex PCR; TCRdb holds only in-frame clones, not every one. For V, J and clone size, that table is used; D and trimming come from the DNA. The sample has over 100,000 clones; approximately 90% are singletons. Trimming left V 7 bases short and J 1 base short, with 13 bases between. The CDR3 has 14 residues. Germline CDR1 reads SNHLY; CDR2 reads FYNNEI. Sample: peripheral blood. The chain combines TRBV2 with TRBJ1-1, with D unresolved. The TCR originated in a man in his forties or fifties with acute or convalescent COVID-19. CDR3 amino acids: CASTTYRENTEAFF. The CDR3, as DNA: TGTGCCAGCACGACATACAGAGAGAACACTGAAGCTTTCTTT.